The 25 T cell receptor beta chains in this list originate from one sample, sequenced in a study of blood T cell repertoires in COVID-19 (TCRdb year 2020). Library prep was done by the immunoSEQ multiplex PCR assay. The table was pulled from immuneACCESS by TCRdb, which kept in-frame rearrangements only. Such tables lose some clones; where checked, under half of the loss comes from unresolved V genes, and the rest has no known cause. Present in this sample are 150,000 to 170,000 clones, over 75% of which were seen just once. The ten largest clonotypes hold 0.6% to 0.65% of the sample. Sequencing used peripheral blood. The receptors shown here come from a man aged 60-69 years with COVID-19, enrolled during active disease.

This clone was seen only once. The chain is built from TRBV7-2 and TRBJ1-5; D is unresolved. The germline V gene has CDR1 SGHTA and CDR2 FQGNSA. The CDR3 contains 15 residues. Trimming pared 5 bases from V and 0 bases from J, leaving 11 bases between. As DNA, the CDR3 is TGTGCCAGCAGCCCCGGTCTCAATAGCAATCAGCCCCAGCATTTT. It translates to CASSPGLNSNQPQHF.

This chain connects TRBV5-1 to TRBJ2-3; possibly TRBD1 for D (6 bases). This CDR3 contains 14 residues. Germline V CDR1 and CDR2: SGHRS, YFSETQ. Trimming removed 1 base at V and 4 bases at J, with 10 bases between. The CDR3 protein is CASSLRTVSDTQYF. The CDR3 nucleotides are TGCGCCAGCAGCTTGAGGACAGTCTCAGATACGCAGTATTTT.

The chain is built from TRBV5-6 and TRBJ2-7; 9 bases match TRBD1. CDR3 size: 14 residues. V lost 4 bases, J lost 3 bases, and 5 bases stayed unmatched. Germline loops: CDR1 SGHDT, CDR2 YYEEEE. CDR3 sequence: CASSVSGQGYEQYF. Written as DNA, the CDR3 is TGTGCCAGCAGCGTGTCGGGACAGGGCTACGAGCAGTACTTC.

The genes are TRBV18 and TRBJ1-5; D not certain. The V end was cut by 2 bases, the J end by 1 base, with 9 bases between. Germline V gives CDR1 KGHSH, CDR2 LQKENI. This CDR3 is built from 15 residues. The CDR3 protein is CASSPWGGSNQPQHF. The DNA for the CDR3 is TGTGCCAGCTCACCATGGGGAGGGAGCAATCAGCCCCAGCATTTT.

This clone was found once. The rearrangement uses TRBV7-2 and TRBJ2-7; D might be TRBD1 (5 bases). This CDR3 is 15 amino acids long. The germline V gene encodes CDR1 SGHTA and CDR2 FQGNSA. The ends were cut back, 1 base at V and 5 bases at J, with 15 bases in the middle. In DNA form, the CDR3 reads TGTGCCAGCAGCTTAGATTCGGGTAGGGGCAACGAGCAGTACTTC. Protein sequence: CASSLDSGRGNEQYF.

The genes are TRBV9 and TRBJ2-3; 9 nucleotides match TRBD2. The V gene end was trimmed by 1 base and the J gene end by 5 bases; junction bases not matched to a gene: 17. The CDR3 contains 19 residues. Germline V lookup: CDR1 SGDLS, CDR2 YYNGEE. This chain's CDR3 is CASSVSTRLAEGGGDTQYF. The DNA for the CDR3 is TGTGCCAGCAGCGTAAGTACGCGACTAGCGGAGGGGGGTGGAGATACGCAGTATTTT.

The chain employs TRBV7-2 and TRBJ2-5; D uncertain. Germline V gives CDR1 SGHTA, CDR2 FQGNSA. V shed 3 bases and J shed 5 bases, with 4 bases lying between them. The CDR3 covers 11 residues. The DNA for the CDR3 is TGTGCCAGCAGCTTCTACGAGACCCAGTACTTC. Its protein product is CASSFYETQYF.

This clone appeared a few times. CDR3 sequence reads: CASSLGLAGVGSGNEQFF. CDR3 nucleotide sequence: TGCGCCAGCAGCTTGGGACTAGCGGGAGTGGGGTCAGGGAATGAGCAGTTCTTC. The chain has TRBV5-1 and TRBJ2-1, with TRBD2 matching 12 bases. The CDR3 length is 18 residues. From germline, CDR1 is SGHRS and CDR2 YFSETQ. V shed 0 bases, J shed 7 bases, and the junction held 11 bases outside the gene matches.

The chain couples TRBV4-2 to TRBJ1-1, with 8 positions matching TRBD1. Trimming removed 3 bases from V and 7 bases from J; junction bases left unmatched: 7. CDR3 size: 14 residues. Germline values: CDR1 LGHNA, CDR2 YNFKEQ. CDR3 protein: CASSQVGQGFEAFF. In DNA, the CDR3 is TGTGCCAGCAGCCAGGTTGGACAGGGATTTGAAGCTTTCTTT.

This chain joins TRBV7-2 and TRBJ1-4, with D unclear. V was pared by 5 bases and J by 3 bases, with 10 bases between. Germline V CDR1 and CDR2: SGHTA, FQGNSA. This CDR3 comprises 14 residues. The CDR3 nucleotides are TGTGCCAGCAGCAGAGGCCTTTCTAATGAAAAACTGTTTTTT. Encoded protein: CASSRGLSNEKLFF.

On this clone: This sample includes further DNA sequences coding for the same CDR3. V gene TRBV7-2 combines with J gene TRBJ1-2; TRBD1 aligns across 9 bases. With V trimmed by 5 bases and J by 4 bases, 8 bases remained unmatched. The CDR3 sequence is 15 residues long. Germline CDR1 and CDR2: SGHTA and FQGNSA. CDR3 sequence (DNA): TGTGCCAGCAGCCCAACAGGGGGCGCTGGCTATGGCTACACCTTC. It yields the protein CASSPTGGAGYGYTF. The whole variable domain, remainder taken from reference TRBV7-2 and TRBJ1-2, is GAGVSQSPSNKVTEKGKDVELRCDPISGHTALYWYRQSLGQGLEFLIYFQGNSAPDKSGLPSDRFSAERTGGSVSTLTIQRTQQEDSAVYLCASSPTGGAGYGYTFGSGTRLTVV.

In DNA, the CDR3 is TGTGCCACCAGTGACCCTAGCGGGGGGGCATACAATGAGCAGTTCTTC. This translates into CATSDPSGGAYNEQFF. The chain links TRBV24-1 to TRBJ2-1; TRBD2 matches at 12 bases. V dropped 4 bases and J dropped 4; count of bases not matched to a gene: 4. Germline loops: CDR1 KGHDR, CDR2 SFDVKD. The CDR3 has 16 amino acids.

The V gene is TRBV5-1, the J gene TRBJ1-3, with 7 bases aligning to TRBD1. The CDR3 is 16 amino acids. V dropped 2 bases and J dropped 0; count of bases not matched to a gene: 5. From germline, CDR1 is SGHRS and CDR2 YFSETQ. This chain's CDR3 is CASSLGTDGSGNTIYF. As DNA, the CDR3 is TGCGCCAGCAGCTTAGGGACAGACGGCTCTGGAAACACCATATATTTT.

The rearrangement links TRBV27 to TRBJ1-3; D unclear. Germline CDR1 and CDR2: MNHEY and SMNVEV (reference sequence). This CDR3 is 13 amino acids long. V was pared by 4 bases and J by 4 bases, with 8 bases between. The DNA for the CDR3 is TGTGCCAGCAGTTCACGCGCAGGAAACACCATATATTTT. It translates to CASSSRAGNTIYF.

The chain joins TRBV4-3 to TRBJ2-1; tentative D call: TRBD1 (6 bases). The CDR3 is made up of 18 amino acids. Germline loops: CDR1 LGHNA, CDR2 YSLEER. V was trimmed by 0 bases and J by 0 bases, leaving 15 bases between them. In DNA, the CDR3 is TGCGCCAGCAGCCAAGATGCGCCCACGGACAGCTCCTACAATGAGCAGTTCTTC. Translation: CASSQDAPTDSSYNEQFF.

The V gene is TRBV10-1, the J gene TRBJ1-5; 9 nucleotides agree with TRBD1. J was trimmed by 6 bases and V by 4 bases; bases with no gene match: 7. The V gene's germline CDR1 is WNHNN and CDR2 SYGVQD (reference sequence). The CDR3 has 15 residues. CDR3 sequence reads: CASSGDREGSQPQHF. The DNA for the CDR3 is TGCGCCAGCAGTGGGGACAGGGAGGGGAGTCAGCCCCAGCATTTT.

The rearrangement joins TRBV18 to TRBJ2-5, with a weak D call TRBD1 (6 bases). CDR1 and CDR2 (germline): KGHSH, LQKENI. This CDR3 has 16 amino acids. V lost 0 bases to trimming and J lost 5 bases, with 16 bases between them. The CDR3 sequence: CASSPPIQGTQETQYF. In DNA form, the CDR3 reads TGTGCCAGCTCACCACCGATCCAGGGGACACAGGAGACCCAGTACTTC.

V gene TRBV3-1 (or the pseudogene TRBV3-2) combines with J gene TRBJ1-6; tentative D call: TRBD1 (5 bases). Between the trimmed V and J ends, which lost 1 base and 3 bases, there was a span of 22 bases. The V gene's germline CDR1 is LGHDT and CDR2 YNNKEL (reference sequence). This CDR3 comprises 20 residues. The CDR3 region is CASSQVPNCMVRVYNSPLHF. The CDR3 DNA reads TGTGCCAGCAGCCAAGTGCCAAATTGTATGGTCAGGGTCTATAATTCACCCCTCCACTTT.

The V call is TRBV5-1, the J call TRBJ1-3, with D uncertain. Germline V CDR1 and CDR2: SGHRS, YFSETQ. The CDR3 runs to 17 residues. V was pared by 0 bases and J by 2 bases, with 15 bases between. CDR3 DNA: TGCGCCAGCAGCTTGGTGGAGGGCTCTCTGCCTGGAAACACCATATATTTT. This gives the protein CASSLVEGSLPGNTIYF.

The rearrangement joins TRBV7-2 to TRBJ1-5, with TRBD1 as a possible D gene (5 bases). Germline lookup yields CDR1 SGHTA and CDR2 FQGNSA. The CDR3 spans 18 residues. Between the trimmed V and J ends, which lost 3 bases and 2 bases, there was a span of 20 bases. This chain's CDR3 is CASSFSTLGGGGNQPQHF. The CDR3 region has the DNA TGTGCCAGCAGCTTTTCCACATTGGGGGGTGGGGGCAATCAGCCCCAGCATTTT.

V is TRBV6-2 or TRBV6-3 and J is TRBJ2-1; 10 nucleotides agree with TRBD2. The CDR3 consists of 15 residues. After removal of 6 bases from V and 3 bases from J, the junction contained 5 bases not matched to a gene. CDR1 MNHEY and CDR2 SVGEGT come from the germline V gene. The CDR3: CASSLRTSGYNEQFF. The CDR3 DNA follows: TGTGCCAGCAGCCTACGGACTAGCGGCTACAATGAGCAGTTCTTC.

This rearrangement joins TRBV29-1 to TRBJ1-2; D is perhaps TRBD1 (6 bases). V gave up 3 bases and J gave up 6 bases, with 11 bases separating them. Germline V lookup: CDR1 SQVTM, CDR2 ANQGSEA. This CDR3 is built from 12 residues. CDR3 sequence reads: CSVERTVHGYTF. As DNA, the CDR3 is TGCAGCGTTGAGAGGACAGTTCATGGCTACACCTTC.

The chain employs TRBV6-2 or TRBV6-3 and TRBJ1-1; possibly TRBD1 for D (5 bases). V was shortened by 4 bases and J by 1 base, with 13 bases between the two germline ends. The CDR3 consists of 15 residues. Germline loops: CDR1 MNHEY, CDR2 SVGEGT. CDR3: CASSFAGPGNTEAFF. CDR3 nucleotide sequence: TGTGCCAGCAGTTTCGCGGGACCTGGGAACACTGAAGCTTTCTTT.

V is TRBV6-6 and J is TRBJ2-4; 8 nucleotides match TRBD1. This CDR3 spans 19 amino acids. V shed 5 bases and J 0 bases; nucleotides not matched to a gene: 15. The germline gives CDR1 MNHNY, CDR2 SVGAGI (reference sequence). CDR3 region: CASSLLPAGGRIAKNIQYF. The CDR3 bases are TGTGCCAGCAGTCTACTGCCAGCAGGGGGCAGAATAGCCAAAAACATTCAGTACTTC.

The chain's CDR3 is CATSRDDRSNSPLHF. In DNA, the CDR3 is TGTGCCACCAGCAGAGACGACAGGAGCAATTCACCCCTCCACTTT. The chain employs TRBV15 and TRBJ1-6, with TRBD1 as a possible D gene (6 bases). Germline V CDR1 and CDR2: LNHNV, YYDKDF (reference sequence). This CDR3 is built from 15 residues. With 0 bases removed from V and 7 bases from J, the gap between germline ends came to 10 bases.